This T cell receptor (beta chain) was observed in a study of blood T cell repertoires in COVID-19. The wider study: Nucleic acid was either cDNA or gDNA, and it came from T cells, B-cell-depleted T cells, or PBMCs.

TCRdb's table, derived via immunoSEQ multiplex PCR, lists solely in-frame clones and lacks some. The sample contains some 110,000 clones, 71% of which appear only once. This sequence was found in a human donor with acute or convalescent COVID-19. The donor label of this sample is uncertain. Input material: peripheral blood.

The CDR3 DNA is TGTGCCAGCAGCTTAATGGCAGGCAATCAGCCCCAGCATTTT. It yields the protein CASSLMAGNQPQHF. The J gene is TRBJ1-5, the V gene TRBV7-2, with D hard to call. Looked up from germline, CDR1 is SGHTA and CDR2 is FQGNSA. The CDR3 loop spans 14 amino acids. V lost 2 bases, J lost 2 bases, and 7 bases lay in between.